The rows below give T cell receptor beta chains drawn from one sample of a study of OX40 agonist ivuxolimab in advanced cancers. Here immunoSEQ multiplex PCR was the method, and the copy in TCRdb shows in-frame clones only, minus some. The profile covers approximately 49,000 clones, with 84% appearing a single time and more than 0.95% taken by the ten largest. Sequenced material: CD4+ or CD8+ T cells sorted from blood, taken in a trial of the OX40 agonist ivuxolimab. These receptors came from an adult with an advanced solid tumor such as melanoma, head and neck, liver or kidney cancer. Both conserved end residues are part of each CDR3. The order of the fields is J gene, V gene, CDR3 protein.

>TRBJ1-2|TRBV5-1
CASSLGIQGPYGYTF
>TRBJ2-7|TRBV5-4
CASSLVAGSFGYEQYF
>TRBJ1-1|TRBV25-1
CASSVYWEAFF
>TRBJ1-1|TRBV6-5
CASTRGDTEAFF
>TRBJ2-1|TRBV27
CASSLSSLTSGGLNEQFF
>TRBJ2-6|TRBV11-1
CASSPYGQGAPGANVLTF
>TRBJ1-6|TRBV30
CAWSVDRVNSPLHF
>TRBJ1-4|TRBV19
CASSTPKGSNEKLFF
>TRBJ2-3|TRBV30
CAWSATSPGTQYF
>TRBJ1-6|TRBV7-2
CASSARRGSSPLHF
>TRBJ2-7|TRBV7-9
CASSLSGTGTYEQYF
>TRBJ2-3|TRBV5-1
CASSLQAATSTDTQYF
>TRBJ2-7|TRBV10-3
CATSGGYEQYF
>TRBJ2-3|TRBV5-1
CASSLDFTDTQYF
>TRBJ2-5|TRBV4-3
CASSQEWRGNQETQYF
>TRBJ2-1|TRBV27
CASSFGFLANNEQFF
>TRBJ1-6|TRBV9
CASSVGGVVNSPLHF
>TRBJ2-1|TRBV27
CASRLAGNDNEQFF
>TRBJ1-2|TRBV30
CAWSTRAYGYTF
>TRBJ2-5|TRBV19
CASTRQGQETQYF
>TRBJ2-2|TRBV5-3
CARSLDRRQQTLNTGELFF
>TRBJ2-7|TRBV6-5
CASSPDRVSYEQYF
>TRBJ1-2|TRBV18
CASSEIDGGGYTF
>TRBJ2-2|TRBV19
CASSSDWYTGELFF
>TRBJ1-4|TRBV28
CASRRDRGLANEKLFF
>TRBJ1-1|TRBV19
CASSIDGVNTEAFF
>TRBJ2-2|TRBV29-1
CSAHPGFHGELFF
>TRBJ2-3|TRBV7-2
CASSLRTDTQYF
>TRBJ2-3|TRBV18
CASSPGTGWTDTQYF
>TRBJ2-1|TRBV2
CASSKTPRRDEQFF
>TRBJ2-5|TRBV4-3
CASSQDLPGSAQETQYF
>TRBJ2-3|TRBV19
CASSPHRDIPTQYF
>TRBJ2-7|TRBV6-6
CASSYSGISIYF
>TRBJ2-2|TRBV19
CASSISVPGLMFF
>TRBJ1-5|TRBV19
CASSMDSYQPQHF
>TRBJ2-7|TRBV5-5
CASSFRAGALDEQYF
>TRBJ2-7|TRBV29-1
CSVEDPASHSYEQYF
>TRBJ2-7|TRBV27
CASGQRDRRTYEQYF
>TRBJ2-3|TRBV7-2
CASSPQTGDTQYF
>TRBJ2-5|TRBV2
CASRGEEVQYF
>TRBJ1-5|TRBV7-8
CASSLSGTDNQPQHF
>TRBJ2-2|TRBV11-2
CASSLEVGELFF
>TRBJ2-5|TRBV5-1
CASRPGRPRQETQYF
>TRBJ1-6|TRBV10-3
CAISGAGSPLHF
>TRBJ2-3|TRBV21-1
CASSKVRLTDCTDTQYF
>TRBJ2-5|TRBV6-6
CASSYALRTKETQYF
>TRBJ2-5|TRBV11-2
CASSLESALPQETQYF
>TRBJ2-7|TRBV5-1
CASSLEGQLPYEQYF
>TRBJ2-5|TRBV28
CASSTHRGETQYF
>TRBJ2-1|TRBV10-3
CAIMPEFFKGGYYNEQFF
>TRBJ1-6|TRBV19
CASSITGSSYNSPLHF
>TRBJ2-7|TRBV7-7
CASSRDRATYEQYF
>TRBJ2-7|TRBV14
CASSQSHYEQYF
>TRBJ2-4|TRBV23-1
CASSPTDREGWKNIQYF
>TRBJ1-1|TRBV18
CASSPPGAVEAFF